These 20 T cell receptor beta chains share one sample of origin, sequenced in a study of shared clonotypes between healthy human individuals (dated by TCRdb to the early 2020s). The library was made by the immunoSEQ multiplex PCR assay. The clones in this table, taken by TCRdb from immuneACCESS, are in-frame only. Not every clone is retained; where verified, under half of the shortfall comes from an unresolved V gene, and the cause of the rest is unknown. Within this sample are fewer than 1.8 million clones, with about 98.5% of them counted one time only. Under 0.45% of the sample rests with the top ten. Sequenced: naive CD4+ T cells sorted from blood. The sample's cell subset or site label is to be understood as: CD45RA+ positively selected. Receptors originate from a man aged 25 to 40 in good health.

This sequence joins TRBV6-5 and TRBJ2-1, with D perhaps given as TRBD1 or TRBD2 (6 bases each). The CDR3 spans 16 residues. V lost 0 bases and J 12 bases, leaving 21 bases between the germline ends. Per the germline V gene, CDR1 is MNHEY and CDR2 is SVGAGI. The CDR3 DNA reads as TGTGCCAGCAGTTACTCGAACAGGAGGGGGGTCGAAGGGCAGTTCTTC. As protein: CASSYSNRRGVEGQFF.

This clone showed up just once. As DNA, the CDR3 is TGTGCCAGCAGTTACGCCGGTTTGGTACCTTCAGAGACCCAGTACTTC. It codes for CASSYAGLVPSETQYF. V gene TRBV6-6 combines with J gene TRBJ2-5; D ambiguous. This CDR3 comprises 16 residues. V gave up 2 bases and J gave up 4 bases, with 17 bases separating them. Germline V lookup: CDR1 MNHNY, CDR2 SVGAGI (reference sequence).

A note on this clone: The identical CDR3 is also encoded by other nucleotide sequences in the sample. V is TRBV7-2 and J is TRBJ2-3, with 10 bases aligning to TRBD1. The CDR3 is 14 amino acids. Germline V gene lookup returns CDR1 SGHTA and CDR2 FQGNSA. J was trimmed by 4 bases and V by 5 bases; bases with no gene match: 3. The CDR3 is CASSPGQGADTQYF. Here the CDR3 DNA reads TGTGCCAGCAGCCCAGGACAGGGGGCAGATACGCAGTATTTT.

The CDR3 loop reads CASSEDRGPRNEQFF. Written as DNA, the CDR3 is TGTGCCAGTAGTGAAGACAGGGGCCCTCGGAATGAGCAGTTCTTC. The J gene is TRBJ2-1, the V gene TRBV19; TRBD1 matches at 8 bases. V dropped 5 bases and J dropped 7; count of bases not matched to a gene: 10. The germline gives CDR1 LNHDA, CDR2 SQIVND (reference sequence). The CDR3 contains 15 residues.

Turning to this clone: Other DNA sequences in the same sample also yield this CDR3. The CDR3 nucleotides read TGTGCCATCAGTGAGTCTCCCGCGACAGATACGCAGTATTTT. Translation: CAISESPATDTQYF. The V call is TRBV10-3, the J call TRBJ2-3; D is undetermined. CDR3 length: 14 amino acids. Germline lookup yields CDR1 ENHRY and CDR2 SYGVKD. The ends were cut back, 0 bases at V and 3 bases at J, with 7 bases in the middle.

This rearrangement joins TRBV11-2 to TRBJ2-5, with 9 bases fitting TRBD1. From germline, CDR1 is SGHAT and CDR2 FQNNGV. The CDR3 is 17 residues long. V was clipped by 4 bases and J by 0 bases; unmatched bases: 9. The CDR3 DNA reads as TGTGCCAGCAGCTGGACCCCCGGGACAGGGAACCAAGAGACCCAGTACTTC. It translates to CASSWTPGTGNQETQYF. Full variable domain (missing parts from reference TRBV11-2 and TRBJ2-5): EAGVAQSPRYKIIEKRQSVAFWCNPISGHATLYWYQQILGQGPKLLIQFQNNGVVDDSQLPKDRFSAERLKGVDSTLKIQPAKLEDSAVYLCASSWTPGTGNQETQYFGPGTRLLVL.

The chain links TRBV9 to TRBJ2-3; 7 nucleotides agree with TRBD1. The CDR3 is made up of 15 amino acids. V was pared by 7 bases and J by 2 bases, with 10 bases of the junction left unmatched. The V gene's germline CDR1 is SGDLS and CDR2 YYNGEE. This CDR3 is CASSPGQMNTDTQYF. DNA for the CDR3: TGTGCCAGCTCCCCGGGACAGATGAACACAGATACGCAGTATTTT.

Concerning this clone itself: The same CDR3 can be traced to other DNA sequences in this sample. This chain links TRBV28 with TRBJ2-7, with 10 bases matching TRBD2. The CDR3 extends over 14 amino acids. Germline V gene lookup returns CDR1 MDHEN and CDR2 SYDVKM. Trimming took 5 bases from V and 3 from J; bases not matched to a gene: 4. The CDR3 sequence is CASSLLAGNYEQYF. The CDR3 DNA is TGTGCCAGCAGTCTACTAGCGGGAAACTACGAGCAGTACTTC. The full variable domain, its missing parts supplied by reference TRBV28 and TRBJ2-7, is DVKVTQSSRYLVKRTGEKVFLECVQDMDHENMFWYRQDPGLGLRLIYFSYDVKMKEKGDIPEGYSVSREKKERFSLILESASTNQTSMYLCASSLLAGNYEQYFGPGTRLTVT.

This chain joins TRBV5-1 and TRBJ1-1; possible D gene TRBD1, 5 bases. From germline, CDR1 is SGHRS and CDR2 YFSETQ. The CDR3 totals 16 residues. Trimming removed 0 bases from V and 7 bases from J, with 19 bases in between. The CDR3 sequence: CASSLAGSGGEGEAFF. CDR3 sequence (DNA): TGCGCCAGCAGCTTGGCAGGTTCCGGGGGGGAAGGTGAAGCTTTCTTT. The entire variable domain, with the rest obtained from reference TRBV5-1 and TRBJ1-1, is as follows: KAGVTQTPRYLIKTRGQQVTLSCSPISGHRSVSWYQQTPGQGLQFLFEYFSETQRNKGNFPGRFSGRQFSNSRSEMNVSTLELGDSALYLCASSLAGSGGEGEAFFGQGTRLTVV.

The chain has TRBV15 and TRBJ1-2, with unresolved D. V was shortened by 3 bases and J by 3 bases, with 8 bases between the two germline ends. Germline values: CDR1 LNHNV, CDR2 YYDKDF (reference sequence). The CDR3 length is 13 residues. As DNA, the CDR3 is TGTGCCACCAGCAGGCGTCAGGACTATGGCTACACCTTC. Translation gives CATSRRQDYGYTF. The full variable domain, its missing parts supplied by reference TRBV15 and TRBJ1-2, is DAMVIQNPRYQVTQFGKPVTLSCSQTLNHNVMYWYQQKSSQAPKLLFHYYDKDFNNEADTPDNFQSRRPNTSFCFLDIRSPGLGDTAMYLCATSRRQDYGYTFGSGTRLTVV.

J is TRBJ1-4 and V is TRBV9; weak D call: TRBD1 (5 bases). Trimming took off 4 bases at V and 6 bases at J, with 22 bases between the two ends. Germline V gene lookup returns CDR1 SGDLS and CDR2 YYNGEE. CDR3 size: 17 residues. The CDR3, as DNA: TGTGCCAGCAGCACCCGCAGTGGGGTGAGAGGGGATGAAAAACTGTTTTTT. Protein: CASSTRSGVRGDEKLFF.

A single count supports this clone. CDR3 protein: CASSLALAGGPMGTDTQYF. The CDR3 DNA follows: TGTGCCAGCAGCTTAGCGCTAGCGGGAGGGCCAATGGGCACAGATACGCAGTATTTT. The chain is built from TRBV7-9 and TRBJ2-3, with 12 bases that match TRBD2. This CDR3 region has 19 residues. CDR1 and CDR2 (germline): SEHNR, FQNEAQ (reference sequence). V dropped 0 bases and J dropped 1; count of bases not matched to a gene: 8.

This chain uses TRBV7-9 with TRBJ1-3; D not certain. The CDR3 runs to 14 residues. Germline assignment: CDR1 SEHNR and CDR2 FQNEAQ (reference sequence). The V and J ends lost 1 base and 2 bases respectively, with 6 bases between them. The CDR3 DNA reads as TGTGCCAGCAGCTTAGATCCGACTGGAAACACCATATATTTT. Protein: CASSLDPTGNTIYF. The full variable domain, its missing parts supplied by reference TRBV7-9 and TRBJ1-3, is DTGVSQNPRHKITKRGQNVTFRCDPISEHNRLYWYRQTLGQGPEFLTYFQNEAQLEKSRLLSDRFSAERPKGSFSTLEIQRTEQGDSAMYLCASSLDPTGNTIYFGEGSWLTVV.

V and J are TRBV9 and TRBJ2-5; D unclear. V lost 4 bases, J lost 5 bases, and 21 bases lay in between. Germline CDR1 and CDR2: SGDLS and YYNGEE. The CDR3 is 16 residues long. CDR3 nucleotide sequence: TGTGCCAGCAGCCCGAGGCCCTCGGGCCTCGGTGAGACCCAGTACTTC. This sequence encodes CASSPRPSGLGETQYF.

The chain is built from TRBV27 and TRBJ2-7; the D call may be TRBD1 or TRBD2 (5 bases each). V gave up 3 bases and J gave up 1 base, with 10 bases separating them. The CDR3 loop spans 14 amino acids. CDR1 and CDR2 (germline): MNHEY, SMNVEV (reference sequence). DNA for the CDR3: TGTGCCAGCAGTTTTTCGGGACGGTCCTACGAGCAGTACTTC. The encoded protein is CASSFSGRSYEQYF.

As for this clone: The sample contains more than one DNA sequence encoding this CDR3. The CDR3 DNA sequence: TGTGCCAGCAGCTTTATAAACTACAATGAGCAGTTCTTC. Its translation: CASSFINYNEQFF. V and J are TRBV7-8 and TRBJ2-1; no reliable D call. The CDR3 has 13 residues. The germline V gene has CDR1 SGHVS and CDR2 FQNEAQ. Trimming cost V 3 bases and J 3 bases, with 6 bases left between them.

This chain links TRBV2 with TRBJ2-5, with D possibly matching TRBD2 (5 bases). From germline, CDR1 is SNHLY and CDR2 FYNNEI. This CDR3 region has 15 residues. With 7 bases removed from V and 5 bases from J, the gap between germline ends came to 20 bases. In DNA, the CDR3 is TGTGCCAGCAACGGTAGGGCGGCAGCGGTGGAGACCCAGTACTTC. It codes for CASNGRAAAVETQYF.

V usage is TRBV5-4 and J usage is TRBJ1-5, with D unresolved. Germline-derived CDR1 and CDR2 are SGHNT and YYREEE (reference sequence). The CDR3 sequence is 13 residues long. Trimming stripped 0 bases from V and 6 bases from J, with 7 bases between. CDR3 nucleotides: TGTGCCAGCAGCTTGGACAGTTTTCAGCCCCAGCATTTT. Translating it yields CASSLDSFQPQHF.

The genes are TRBV12-5 and TRBJ2-1; D is unclear. Germline values: CDR1 LGHNT, CDR2 FRNRAP. There are 15 residues in the CDR3. V lost 2 bases and J lost 3, with 11 bases in between. Here the CDR3 DNA reads TGTGCTAGTGGTTTGTCCGCTTTCAGCTACAATGAGCAGTTCTTC. This translates into CASGLSAFSYNEQFF.

With respect to this clone: The same CDR3 arises from other DNA sequences in this sample as well. The V gene is TRBV28, the J gene TRBJ1-2; 7 bases map to TRBD1. V lost 4 bases and J lost 8; bases outside the gene matches: 10. CDR3 size: 14 residues. Germline V lookup: CDR1 MDHEN, CDR2 SYDVKM. The CDR3 region has the DNA TGTGCCAGCAGTTCTCCCGGGACAGTGGGCGGCTACACCTTC. This encodes CASSSPGTVGGYTF.